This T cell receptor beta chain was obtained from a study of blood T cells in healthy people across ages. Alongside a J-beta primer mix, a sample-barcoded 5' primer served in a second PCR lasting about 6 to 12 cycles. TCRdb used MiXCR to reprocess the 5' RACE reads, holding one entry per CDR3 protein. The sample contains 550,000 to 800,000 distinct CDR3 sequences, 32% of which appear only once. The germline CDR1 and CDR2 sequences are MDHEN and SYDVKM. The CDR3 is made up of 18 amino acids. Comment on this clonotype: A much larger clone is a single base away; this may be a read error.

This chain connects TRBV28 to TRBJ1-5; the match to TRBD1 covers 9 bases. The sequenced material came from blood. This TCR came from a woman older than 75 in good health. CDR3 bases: TGTGCCAGCACGGTCGGGACAGGGAGAACGAGTAGCAGTCAGCCCCAGCATTTT. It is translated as CASTVGTGRTSSSQPQHF.